These 25 T cell receptor beta chains were all obtained from the same sample, sequenced in a study of blood T cell repertoires in COVID-19. Profiling relied on immunoSEQ multiplex PCR, and the TCRdb table lists in-frame clones only, not all of them. This table holds some 270,000 clones, 70% to 90% found once. Sequencing was done on a sample of PBMCs or T cells enriched from blood (not recorded which). These TCRs come from a woman aged 45-59 years who had been exposed to COVID-19.

The chain has TRBV9 and TRBJ1-4; 7 nucleotides line up with TRBD1. Germline V gene sequence: CDR1 SGDLS, CDR2 YYNGEE. This CDR3 is built from 15 residues. Losses at the gene ends were 4 bases for V and 6 bases for J; bases not matched to a gene: 9. The CDR3 loop reads CASSPQTGVYEKLFF. The DNA for the CDR3 is TGTGCCAGCAGCCCTCAAACAGGGGTATATGAAAAACTGTTTTTT.

Turning to this clone: A junction boundary mismatches the germline segment, possibly from a read error. The V gene is TRBV4-3, the J gene TRBJ2-5, with D perhaps matching TRBD1 (6 bases). The CDR3 has 15 residues. Germline lookup yields CDR1 LGHNA and CDR2 YSLEER. The CDR3 is CASSQDRDNQETQYF. CDR3 nucleotides: TGCGCCAGCAGCCAAGATCGGGACAACCAAGAAACCCAGTACTTC.

The chain is built from TRBV28 and TRBJ1-1; TRBD1 matches at 8 bases. V was clipped by 4 bases and J by 4 bases; unmatched bases: 5. The CDR3 is 14 residues long. The V gene's germline CDR1 is MDHEN and CDR2 SYDVKM. The CDR3 DNA reads as TGTGCCAGCAGTTCGGGACAGGCTTTCACTGAAGCTTTCTTT. This encodes CASSSGQAFTEAFF.

This clone was seen just once. The chain recombines TRBV12-3 or TRBV12-4 with TRBJ2-2; D call uncertain. There are 12 residues in the CDR3. The germline V and J ends were trimmed by 7 bases and 8 bases, with 11 bases remaining between them. Here the CDR3 reads CASKVFRGELFF. The CDR3 DNA reads as TGTGCCAGCAAGGTGTTCAGGGGGGAGCTGTTTTTT.

This clone was counted many times. The J gene is TRBJ1-1, the V gene TRBV12-5, with D possibly being TRBD1 (5 bases). V shed 2 bases and J shed 5 bases, with 12 bases lying between them. The CDR3 spans 14 residues. CDR1 is LGHNT and CDR2 is FRNRAP in the germline V gene. This CDR3 reads CASGLYGGTTEAFF. DNA for the CDR3: TGTGCTAGTGGTTTGTACGGGGGAACGACTGAAGCTTTCTTT.

This clone was picked up a small number of times. The chain employs TRBV28 and TRBJ1-2; D gene uncertain. V was pared by 2 bases and J by 6 bases, with 16 bases between. The CDR3 loop spans 15 amino acids. Germline V gives CDR1 MDHEN, CDR2 SYDVKM. In DNA, the CDR3 is TGTGCCAGCAGTTTAATCGGGTTCAAATCGGATGGCTACACCTTC. It yields the protein CASSLIGFKSDGYTF.

The chain carries TRBV9 and TRBJ1-4, with D possibly TRBD1 on 6 matching bases. Trimming took 3 bases from V and 10 from J, leaving 16 bases between them. Germline values: CDR1 SGDLS, CDR2 YYNGEE. This CDR3 spans 14 amino acids. The CDR3 coding sequence is TGTGCCAGCAGCGAGGCAGGGGACCATCGAAAACTGTTTTTT. Amino acid sequence: CASSEAGDHRKLFF.

The gene calls are TRBV5-1 and TRBJ1-2, with D possibly being TRBD1 (6 bases). The germline CDR1 and CDR2 sequences are SGHRS and YFSETQ. The CDR3 is 15 residues long. V was shortened by 3 bases and J by 4 bases, with 16 bases between the two germline ends. Here the CDR3 reads CASSWVQGSSYGYTF. CDR3 in DNA: TGCGCCAGCAGCTGGGTACAGGGTAGTAGCTATGGCTACACCTTC.

This chain connects TRBV28 to TRBJ1-4; tentatively, D is TRBD1 (5 bases). CDR1 and CDR2 (germline): MDHEN, SYDVKM. V was cut by 3 bases and J by 8 bases, with 16 bases left in between. The CDR3 runs to 15 residues. CDR3 region: CASSFTGQIGEKLFF. CDR3 bases: TGTGCCAGCAGTTTTACAGGCCAGATCGGAGAAAAACTGTTTTTT.

This clone was detected once. The genes are TRBV5-8 and TRBJ1-4, with D possibly TRBD1 on 6 matching bases. V was pared by 5 bases and J by 6 bases, with 14 bases between. The CDR3 is 14 residues long. Germline V gene lookup returns CDR1 SGHTS and CDR2 YDEGEE. CDR3 sequence (DNA): TGTGCCAGCAGACTCAGGGGACGGGATGAAAAACTGTTTTTT. Its protein is CASRLRGRDEKLFF.

The chain has TRBV7-2 and TRBJ2-3; 12 bases map to TRBD2. This CDR3 is 14 amino acids long. J lost 6 bases, V lost 3 bases, and 1 base had no gene match. CDR1 is SGHTA and CDR2 is FQGNSA in the germline V gene. Here the CDR3 DNA reads TGTGCCAGCAGCTTGGGGACTAGCGGGGATACGCAGTATTTT. Its translation: CASSLGTSGDTQYF.

CDR3 sequence (DNA): TGTGCCAGTTCAGACAGCTTTTATGGCTACACCTTC. Amino acid sequence: CASSDSFYGYTF. The chain links TRBV19 to TRBJ1-2; D possibly corresponds to TRBD1 (5 bases). The germline gives CDR1 LNHDA, CDR2 SQIVND (reference sequence). The CDR3 runs to 12 residues. V shed 8 bases and J shed 5 bases, with 12 bases lying between them.

CDR3 amino acids: CSARDVREQYF. For the CDR3, the DNA is TGCAGTGCTAGAGATGTCAGGGAGCAGTACTTC. The chain has TRBV20-1 and TRBJ2-7; D gene unclear. V lost 0 bases and J lost 7, with 7 bases in between. CDR3 length: 11 amino acids. Germline CDR1 and CDR2: DFQATT and SNEGSKA (reference sequence).

This clone was picked up one time. The rearrangement joins TRBV5-5 to TRBJ1-2, with D perhaps matching TRBD1 (5 bases). CDR3 size: 15 residues. The V and J ends lost 7 bases and 0 bases respectively, with 16 bases between them. CDR1 is SGHKS and CDR2 is YYEKEE in the germline V gene (reference sequence). CDR3 bases: TGTGCCAGCTGGGGCGTGGCCATGGCTAACTATGGCTACACCTTC. This translates into CASWGVAMANYGYTF.

Regarding this clone: Other DNA sequences from this sample encode an identical CDR3 as well. The CDR3 nucleotides read TGCGCCAGCAGCTTGGGTGTCGACACCGGGGAGCTGTTTTTT. Translated, it gives CASSLGVDTGELFF. The chain employs TRBV5-1 and TRBJ2-2; D not resolved. V lost 0 bases and J 3 bases, leaving 6 bases between the germline ends. Germline CDR1 reads SGHRS; CDR2 reads YFSETQ. The CDR3 has 14 amino acids.

The chain is built from TRBV4-2 and TRBJ2-6, with 8 bases that match TRBD1. With V trimmed by 1 base and J by 1 base, 6 bases remained unmatched. The CDR3 sequence is 18 residues long. Germline-derived CDR1 and CDR2 are LGHNA and YNFKEQ. CDR3 sequence: CASSQATGGPSGANVLTF. The CDR3 DNA reads as TGTGCCAGCAGCCAAGCCACAGGGGGGCCTTCTGGGGCCAACGTCCTGACTTTC.

V is TRBV5-8 and J is TRBJ2-6, with TRBD1 identical over 10 bases. CDR1 is SGHTS and CDR2 is YDEGEE in the germline V gene. V lost 4 bases to trimming and J lost 0 bases; unmatched junction nucleotides: 4. CDR3 length equals 17 residues. The CDR3 nucleotides are TGTGCCAGCAGCAGACGGACAGGGGGCTCTGGGGCCAACGTCCTGACTTTC. As protein: CASSRRTGGSGANVLTF.

The chain recombines TRBV7-8 with TRBJ1-1, with D possibly matching TRBD1 (6 bases). Germline V CDR1 and CDR2: SGHVS, FQNEAQ. This CDR3 region has 13 residues. The V end lost 1 base, the J end lost 5 bases, and 8 bases lay between the germline ends. The CDR3 DNA reads as TGTGCCAGCAGCTTAGGGGGGCGGACTGAAGCTTTCTTT. The encoded protein is CASSLGGRTEAFF. Using reference TRBV7-8 and TRBJ1-1 for the parts outside the CDR3, the full variable domain is GAGVSQSPRYKVAKRGQDVALRCDPISGHVSLFWYQQALGQGPEFLTYFQNEAQLDKSGLPSDRFFAERPEGSVSTLKIQRTQQEDSAVYLCASSLGGRTEAFFGQGTRLTVV.

This chain links TRBV30 with TRBJ1-4; unclear D gene. There are 14 residues in the CDR3. Deletions cut 5 bases from V and 7 bases from J, with 17 bases between. The germline V gene encodes CDR1 GTSNPN and CDR2 SVGIG (reference sequence). The CDR3 loop reads CAWQLRVGSEKLFF. CDR3 sequence (DNA): TGTGCCTGGCAATTACGGGTCGGGAGTGAAAAACTGTTTTTT.

This chain connects TRBV5-1 to TRBJ1-2; TRBD1 matches 7 bases. The CDR3 loop spans 15 amino acids. CDR1 and CDR2 from the germline V gene are SGHRS and YFSETQ. J gave up 3 bases and V 0 bases, and 5 bases lay outside the gene matches. In DNA, the CDR3 is TGCGCCAGCAGCTTGGACGGGACAGATTACTATGGCTACACCTTC. Translation: CASSLDGTDYYGYTF.

V and J are TRBV19 and TRBJ1-1; 8 bases are shared with TRBD1. V lost 4 bases to trimming and J lost 3 bases; unmatched junction nucleotides: 10. Per the germline V gene, CDR1 is LNHDA and CDR2 is SQIVND (reference sequence). The CDR3 runs 16 residues. Here the CDR3 DNA reads TGTGCCAGTAGTAGAGCCAGGACAGGGCCCGACACTGAAGCTTTCTTT. This encodes CASSRARTGPDTEAFF.

The chain combines TRBV6-5 with TRBJ1-1, with D tentatively TRBD1 (6 bases). Germline CDR1 reads MNHEY; CDR2 reads SVGAGI. This CDR3 has 14 residues. V gave up 6 bases and J gave up 1 base, with 12 bases separating them. In DNA form, the CDR3 reads TGTGCCAGCAGCCTTACAGGGCAGAACACTGAAGCTTTCTTT. Protein: CASSLTGQNTEAFF.

The gene calls are TRBV18 and TRBJ1-1, with D possibly being TRBD1 (5 bases). V was trimmed by 3 bases and J by 1 base, leaving 9 bases between them. The CDR3 is 14 residues long. The germline gives CDR1 KGHSH, CDR2 LQKENI. The CDR3 protein is CASSPGGWNTEAFF. The CDR3, as DNA: TGTGCCAGCTCACCCGGGGGTTGGAACACTGAAGCTTTCTTT.

V usage is TRBV7-9 and J usage is TRBJ1-1; D remains unclear. There are 11 residues in the CDR3. The germline CDR1 and CDR2 sequences are SEHNR and FQNEAQ (reference sequence). The V gene lost 2 bases and the J gene lost 8 bases, with 6 bases spanning the gap. The CDR3 sequence is CASSLMGEAFF. Written as DNA, the CDR3 is TGTGCCAGCAGCTTAATGGGCGAAGCTTTCTTT.

The chain carries TRBV29-1 and TRBJ2-3, with D tentatively TRBD1 (6 bases). The CDR3 spans 11 residues. Germline loops: CDR1 SQVTM, CDR2 ANQGSEA. V shed 5 bases and J shed 13 bases, with 16 bases lying between them. The CDR3 is CSVHQGLGEYF. The CDR3 nucleotides are TGCAGCGTTCATCAGGGGTTGGGGGAGTATTTT.